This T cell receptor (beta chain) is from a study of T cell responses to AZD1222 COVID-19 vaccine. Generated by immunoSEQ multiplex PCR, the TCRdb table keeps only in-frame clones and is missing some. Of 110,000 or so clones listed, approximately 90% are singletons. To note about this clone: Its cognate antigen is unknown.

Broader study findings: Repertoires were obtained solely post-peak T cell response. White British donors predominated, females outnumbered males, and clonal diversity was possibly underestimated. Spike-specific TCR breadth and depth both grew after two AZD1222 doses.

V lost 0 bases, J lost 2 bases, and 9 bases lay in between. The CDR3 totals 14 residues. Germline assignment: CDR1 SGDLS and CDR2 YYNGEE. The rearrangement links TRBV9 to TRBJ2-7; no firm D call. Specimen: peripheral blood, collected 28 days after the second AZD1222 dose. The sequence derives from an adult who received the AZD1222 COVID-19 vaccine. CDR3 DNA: TGTGCCAGCAGCGTAGGCACGGAGCCCTACGAGCAGTACTTC. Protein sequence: CASSVGTEPYEQYF.